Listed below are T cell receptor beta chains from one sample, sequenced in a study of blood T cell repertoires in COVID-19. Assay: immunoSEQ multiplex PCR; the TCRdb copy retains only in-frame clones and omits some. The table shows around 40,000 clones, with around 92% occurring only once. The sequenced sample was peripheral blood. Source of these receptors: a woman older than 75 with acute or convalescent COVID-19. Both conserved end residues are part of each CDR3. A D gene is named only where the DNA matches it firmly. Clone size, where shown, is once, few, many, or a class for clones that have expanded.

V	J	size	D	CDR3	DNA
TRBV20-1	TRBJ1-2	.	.	CSAQARYGYTF	TGCAGTGCTCAAGCGAGGTATGGCTACACCTTC
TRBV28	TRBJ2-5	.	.	CASSSGKETQYF	TGTGCCAGCAGTTCAGGGAAAGAGACCCAGTACTTC
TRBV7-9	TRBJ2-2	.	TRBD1	CASSWAGTGTTGELFF	TGTGCCAGCAGCTGGGCCGGGACAGGGACCACCGGGGAGCTGTTTTTT
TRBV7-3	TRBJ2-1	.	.	CASSLHRDPSLGNEQFF	TGTGCCAGCAGCCTCCACCGGGATCCCTCTTTGGGAAATGAGCAGTTCTTC
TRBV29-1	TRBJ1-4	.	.	CSVVFQEKLFF	TGCAGCGTTGTCTTCCAGGAAAAACTGTTTTTT
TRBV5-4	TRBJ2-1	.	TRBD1	CASSRDRAQSNEQFF	TGTGCCAGCAGCCGGGACAGGGCACAGTCCAATGAGCAGTTCTTC
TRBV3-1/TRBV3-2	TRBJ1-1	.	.	CASSQEAGFFTEAFF	TGTGCCAGCAGCCAAGAAGCAGGGTTCTTCACTGAAGCTTTCTTT
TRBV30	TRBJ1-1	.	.	CAWSKGGGAGSRAEAFF	TGTGCCTGGAGTAAAGGAGGCGGGGCGGGTTCAAGGGCTGAAGCTTTCTTT
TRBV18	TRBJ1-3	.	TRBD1	CASSPTGQGAGNTIYF	TGTGCCAGCTCACCCACGGGACAGGGGGCTGGAAACACCATATATTTT
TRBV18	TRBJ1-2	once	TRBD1	CASSLGQGAYGYTF	TGTGCCAGCTCTCTCGGACAGGGCGCCTATGGCTACACCTTC
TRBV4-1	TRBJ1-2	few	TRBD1	CASSQADRGIDGYTF	TGCGCCAGCAGCCAAGCCGACAGGGGCATTGATGGCTACACCTTC